This T cell receptor beta chain derives from a study of cytotoxic CD8 clonotypes in ibrutinib-treated CLL. Looking at the study overall: Among the patients, roughly 12 presented as relapsed/refractory and about 15 as treatment-naive; around 17 showed unmutated IGHV. When averaged across all of the samples, the counts came to a few hundred thousand productive templates and about 89,000 productive rearrangements. Findings and limits, study-wide: Few clonotypes were public, and these shrank or held steady under treatment.

Sequencing used immunoSEQ multiplex PCR; TCRdb keeps in-frame clones, though not all of them. The table lists approximately 74,000 clones, around 84% of them singletons. As to this clone: Antigen specificity is unknown.

This CDR3 is built from 13 residues. Germline CDR1 reads MNHEY; CDR2 reads SVGAGI. Trimming pared 7 bases from V and 4 bases from J, leaving 13 bases between. The sequence was collected from a human donor with chronic lymphocytic leukemia. This sequence joins TRBV6-5 and TRBJ1-2; D unresolved. The material sequenced was PBMCs, taken at disease progression, from a patient treated with ibrutinib. CDR3 sequence (DNA): TGTGCCAGCAAACCACCCCACACCTATGGCTACACCTTC. It specifies CASKPPHTYGYTF.